This T cell receptor beta chain was identified in a study of T cells after yellow fever vaccination. Regarding the study as a whole: Clones from primary vaccination mostly reappeared after the booster (roughly 95% CD4, under 90% CD8).

To note about this clonotype: The antigen remains undetermined.

TCRdb re-called the 5' RACE reads through MiXCR, storing one row per CDR3 protein. The sample lists some 300,000 distinct CDR3 sequences, 7.5% to 9.5% occurring once. This CDR3 is 15 amino acids long. Trimming cost V 4 bases and J 5 bases, with 18 bases left between them. The germline gives CDR1 SGHRS, CDR2 YFSETQ. This receptor was taken from a man younger than 35 who received the YFV17D yellow fever vaccine. The input for sequencing was CD4+ T cells sorted from PBMCs, taken 5 days after the yellow fever booster vaccination. This chain links TRBV5-1 with TRBJ2-5; D is possibly TRBD2 (5 bases). This CDR3 reads CASSDQSRDGETQYF. DNA for the CDR3: TGCGCCAGCAGCGATCAGTCGAGGGATGGGGAGACCCAGTACTTC.